This T cell receptor beta chain was obtained from a study of CD8+CD57+ T cells in acquired aplastic anemia. Trimming removed 1 base from V and 2 bases from J, with 11 bases in between. This CDR3 is 15 amino acids long. In germline, CDR1 is LNHNV, CDR2 YYDKDF (reference sequence). The study profiled TCR beta VDJ and CDR3 using genomic DNA as template. MiXCR, applied by TCRdb to the reads, yields one record per CDR3 protein. The data show some 70,000 distinct CDR3 sequences, with approximately 54% seen just once and around 8% held by the top ten. The source is a human donor in good health, serving as a control. V gene TRBV15 combines with J gene TRBJ1-2; D remains ambiguous. Sequencing was performed on sorted CD4+, CD8+, or CD8+CD57+ T cells (not recorded which) from PBMCs. CDR3 sequence (DNA): TGTGCCACCAGCAGAGTTTCGGACCGAAACTATGGCTACACCTTC. Translation: CATSRVSDRNYGYTF.